This TCR beta chain was sequenced for a study of tumor-infiltrating lymphocytes in primary liver carcinoma. Across the whole study: Staging of the tumors gave T1-T3 N0M0, with widths of roughly 4 to 11 cm. Each sample had roughly 3.5 to 8 million productive TCRbeta reads regardless of tissue type.

Study-wide points: Tumor tissue displayed a significantly greater top-250-clone fraction than blood (p = 0.039).

J was trimmed by 1 base and V by 6 bases; bases with no gene match: 7. This CDR3 spans 15 amino acids. CDR1 is MNHEY, CDR2 SVGAGI, per germline. Many counts were recorded for this clonotype. Its antigen is currently unknown. RNA and DNA were co-extracted from approximately 20-30 mg of unsorted bulk tissue. All patients had surgically resected primary liver carcinoma. A primer matching the constant region was used to make TCR beta cDNA from approximately 0.45 ug of total RNA. Slightly modified ARM-PCR with three nested multiplex PCR rounds yielded TCR beta libraries. PCR rounds one and two used TRBV1-TRBV30 forward primers with a C-beta reverse primer for 10 cycles each. TCRdb reanalysed the multiplex PCR reads using MiXCR and keeps one entry per CDR3 protein. The sample contains tens of thousands of distinct CDR3 sequences, roughly two thirds of which appear only once.

This sequence joins TRBV6-5 and TRBJ2-5; 8 bases agree with TRBD1. Sequencing used tumor-adjacent normal liver tissue. The TCR was taken from a man in his forties with primary liver carcinoma and hepatitis B virus infection. The CDR3 nucleotides read TGTGCCAGCAGCTCGTACAGGGGGTTCCAAGAGACCCAGTACTTC. Translation gives CASSSYRGFQETQYF.